What follows are 26 T cell receptor beta chains derived from one specimen sequenced in a study of early T cells in non-severe SARS-CoV-2 infection. MiXCR, applied by TCRdb to the 5' RACE reads, yields one record per CDR3 protein. In the table there are more than 35,000 distinct CDR3 sequences, under 14% of which are singletons. Sequences were obtained from whole blood. The receptors were gathered from an adult who was a healthcare worker with PCR-confirmed SARS-CoV-2 infection or an uninfected control (not recorded which).

This clonotype came up many times. The J gene is TRBJ2-7, the V gene TRBV20-1; 11 bases agree with TRBD2. The ends lost 0 bases at V and 5 bases at J; junction bases unmatched: 3. The CDR3 has 14 residues. Per the germline V gene, CDR1 is DFQATT and CDR2 is SNEGSKA (reference sequence). The CDR3 is CSARDLAGGDEQYF. In nucleotides, the CDR3 is TGCAGTGCTAGAGATCTAGCGGGAGGTGACGAGCAGTACTTC.

This clonotype was observed a handful of times. V usage is TRBV7-2 and J usage is TRBJ2-7; the D gene is possibly TRBD1 (6 bases). Trimming shortened V by 0 bases and J by 1 base, and 10 bases separated the two germline ends. The V gene's germline CDR1 is SGHTA and CDR2 FQGNSA. CDR3 size: 15 residues. CDR3 residues: CASSLAARGSYEQYF. The CDR3 DNA reads as TGTGCCAGCAGCTTAGCGGCCAGGGGTTCCTACGAGCAGTACTTC.

This clonotype occurred many times. The J gene is TRBJ2-3, the V gene TRBV7-9; TRBD2 matches at 10 bases. V shed 3 bases, J shed 5 bases, and the junction held 2 bases outside the gene matches. Germline CDR1 SEHNR, CDR2 FQNEAQ (reference sequence). This CDR3 has 14 residues. CDR3 in amino acids: CASSFGLAVDTQYF. CDR3 DNA sequence: TGTGCCAGCAGCTTCGGACTAGCGGTAGATACGCAGTATTTT.

This clonotype was picked up many times. This sequence joins TRBV5-1 and TRBJ2-2; D perhaps matches TRBD2 (5 bases). Germline CDR1 SGHRS, CDR2 YFSETQ. The CDR3 contains 11 residues. The germline V and J ends were trimmed by 7 bases and 6 bases, with 7 bases remaining between them. Written as DNA, the CDR3 is TGCGCCAGCGACGGGGCCGGGGAGCTGTTTTTT. Its protein product is CASDGAGELFF. Full variable domain (remainder filled in from reference TRBV5-1 and TRBJ2-2): KAGVTQTPRYLIKTRGQQVTLSCSPISGHRSVSWYQQTPGQGLQFLFEYFSETQRNKGNFPGRFSGRQFSNSRSEMNVSTLELGDSALYLCASDGAGELFFGEGSRLTVL.

This clonotype appeared many times. The genes are TRBV6-1 and TRBJ2-1, with TRBD2 identical over 7 bases. V lost 5 bases to trimming and J lost 4 bases; unmatched junction nucleotides: 2. Germline loops: CDR1 MNHNS, CDR2 SASEGT. There are 13 residues in the CDR3. The CDR3 nucleotides are TGTGCCAGCAGTCGGGAGGAGTACAATGAGCAGTTCTTC. Protein product: CASSREEYNEQFF.

This clonotype was recorded many times. V and J are TRBV7-2 and TRBJ1-2; D is ambiguous. The CDR3 totals 12 residues. The V end lost 5 bases, the J end lost 4 bases, and 8 bases lay between the germline ends. Germline-derived CDR1 and CDR2 are SGHTA and FQGNSA. The CDR3 DNA sequence: TGTGCCAGCAGCAACGGGCTCTATGGCTACACCTTC. It translates to CASSNGLYGYTF.

This clonotype was seen only a few times. The chain combines TRBV20-1 with TRBJ1-1; D uncertain. The germline V gene encodes CDR1 DFQATT and CDR2 SNEGSKA (reference sequence). The V and J ends lost 0 bases and 1 base respectively, with 18 bases between them. The CDR3 is made up of 17 amino acids. CDR3 amino acids: CSARERKGPSQNTEAFF. The CDR3 nucleotides are TGCAGTGCTAGAGAGCGTAAAGGGCCCAGCCAGAACACTGAAGCTTTCTTT.

This clonotype has just a few counts. This CDR3 reads CASSIGQYQETQYF. DNA for the CDR3: TGTGCCAGCAGCATAGGACAGTACCAAGAGACCCAGTACTTC. The V gene is TRBV7-8, the J gene TRBJ2-5; maybe TRBD1 (6 bases). CDR3 size: 14 residues. V was pared by 5 bases and J by 0 bases, with 10 bases between. From germline, CDR1 is SGHVS and CDR2 FQNEAQ.

This clonotype appeared many times. The chain couples TRBV2 to TRBJ1-5; 9 bases align to TRBD1. Per the germline V gene, CDR1 is SNHLY and CDR2 is FYNNEI. The CDR3 has 14 amino acids. V was pared by 8 bases and J by 1 base, with 3 bases of the junction left unmatched. CDR3 DNA: TGTGCCAGCGTACAGGGGGCAAGCAATCAGCCCCAGCATTTT. This encodes CASVQGASNQPQHF.

The table lists this clonotype with a few counts. The V call is TRBV29-1, the J call TRBJ2-1; no clear D. V was shortened by 1 base and J by 5 bases, with 6 bases between the two germline ends. Germline lookup yields CDR1 SQVTM and CDR2 ANQGSEA. This CDR3 is built from 12 residues. The CDR3 region is CSVEALNNEQFF. The CDR3 DNA follows: TGCAGCGTTGAAGCGCTTAACAATGAGCAGTTCTTC.

There are many counts of this clonotype. The chain is built from TRBV7-7 and TRBJ2-5; D is possibly TRBD2 (5 bases). This CDR3 comprises 11 residues. Germline CDR1 is SSHAT and CDR2 is FNYEAQ (reference sequence). In nucleotides, the CDR3 is TGTGCAACCGGACTGGGAGAGACCCAGTACTTC. It specifies CATGLGETQYF.

This clonotype was found many times. The chain recombines TRBV28 with TRBJ2-1; 12 nucleotides match TRBD2. Losses at the gene ends were 3 bases for V and 8 bases for J; bases not matched to a gene: 20. CDR3 length equals 20 residues. The germline V gene has CDR1 MDHEN and CDR2 SYDVKM. CDR3 sequence: CASSFPSLARLAGVLDEQFF. CDR3 nucleotide sequence: TGTGCCAGCAGTTTTCCCTCTTTGGCCCGACTAGCGGGAGTCTTGGATGAGCAGTTCTTC.

This clonotype was counted between two and nine times. J is TRBJ2-7 and V is TRBV7-6; D remains unclear. V was trimmed by 5 bases and J by 2 bases, leaving 10 bases between them. CDR3 length equals 13 residues. From germline, CDR1 is SGHVS and CDR2 FNYEAQ. The DNA for the CDR3 is TGTGCCAGCAGCCTGACGGAAGCCTACGAGCAGTACTTC. Amino acid sequence: CASSLTEAYEQYF.

This clonotype was picked up many times. This chain uses TRBV12-3 or TRBV12-4 with TRBJ2-5; 8 nucleotides align to TRBD2. The V gene end was trimmed by 1 base and the J gene end by 7 bases; junction bases not matched to a gene: 5. The CDR3 runs 14 residues. The CDR3 sequence: CASSLGAGEVTQYF. CDR3 sequence (DNA): TGTGCCAGCAGTTTAGGAGCGGGAGAGGTGACCCAGTACTTC.

This clonotype came up a few times. V usage is TRBV20-1 and J usage is TRBJ2-4; TRBD2 aligns across 13 bases. The CDR3 is made up of 18 amino acids. J lost 1 base, V lost 3 bases, and 9 bases had no gene match. Per germline, CDR1 DFQATT and CDR2 SNEGSKA (reference sequence). The CDR3 reads CSASLLAGGWAAKNIQYF. In nucleotides, the CDR3 is TGCAGTGCTAGTCTACTAGCGGGAGGGTGGGCCGCCAAAAACATTCAGTACTTC.

This CDR3 reads CASSRGQGMSEQYF. The CDR3 DNA sequence: TGCGCCAGCAGCCGTGGACAGGGAATGAGCGAGCAGTACTTC. This sequence joins TRBV10-2 and TRBJ2-7, with 8 bases that match TRBD1. The CDR3 contains 14 residues. V dropped 6 bases and J dropped 6; count of bases not matched to a gene: 10. CDR1 WSHSY and CDR2 SAAADI come from the germline V gene.

This clonotype was detected many times. The CDR3 loop reads CATIRTGSNQPQHF. DNA of the CDR3: TGTGCCACCATCCGGACAGGGAGCAATCAGCCCCAGCATTTT. The chain couples TRBV7-6 to TRBJ1-5; 8 bases line up with TRBD1. This CDR3 spans 14 amino acids. CDR1 is SGHVS and CDR2 is FNYEAQ in the germline V gene. Trimming removed 10 bases from V and 1 base from J; junction bases left unmatched: 6.

This clonotype occurred once. This clone may be a read error of a much larger clone one base away. This rearrangement joins TRBV20-1 to TRBJ1-4; the D gene is possibly TRBD1 (5 bases). Germline V gene sequence: CDR1 DFQATT, CDR2 SNEGSKA (reference sequence). This CDR3 spans 14 amino acids. CDR3 nucleotides: TGCAGAGCCCCGACAGTACCAGTCGGTGAAAAACTGTTTTTT. Its protein product is CRAPTVPVGEKLFF.

The chain is built from TRBV7-9 and TRBJ1-3; D is unclear. Germline CDR1 and CDR2: SEHNR and FQNEAQ (reference sequence). Trimming cost V 5 bases and J 2 bases, with 13 bases left between them. The CDR3 spans 15 residues. Here the CDR3 reads CASSLPMGAGNTIYF. The CDR3 DNA follows: TGTGCCAGCAGCCTCCCCATGGGCGCTGGAAACACCATATATTTT.

The table lists this clonotype with many counts. The chain employs TRBV30 and TRBJ2-1; D is uncertain. Trimming pared 7 bases from V and 7 bases from J, leaving 2 bases between. The CDR3 is made up of 8 amino acids. Germline CDR1 and CDR2: GTSNPN and SVGIG (reference sequence). This CDR3 reads CALNEQFF. As DNA, the CDR3 is TGTGCCTTAAATGAGCAGTTCTTC. Based on the CDR3 plus reference TRBV30 and TRBJ2-1, the full variable domain is SQTIHQWPATLVQPVGSPLSLECTVEGTSNPNLYWYRQAAGRGLQLLFYSVGIGQISSEVPQNLSASRPQDRQFILSSKKLLLSDSGFYLCALNEQFFGPGTRLTVL.

This clonotype ranks as medium-sized. The chain carries TRBV29-1 and TRBJ1-1; a weak D match, TRBD1 (5 bases). V lost 2 bases to trimming and J lost 5 bases, with 21 bases between them. Germline CDR1 reads SQVTM; CDR2 reads ANQGSEA. The CDR3 runs to 16 residues. Here the CDR3 reads CSVERQGEGFSTEAFF. The CDR3 DNA sequence: TGCAGCGTTGAAAGGCAAGGGGAGGGTTTTTCGACTGAAGCTTTCTTT.

The table lists this clonotype with a few counts. The V gene is TRBV28, the J gene TRBJ2-5, with D possibly TRBD2 on 6 matching bases. The CDR3 length is 14 residues. Trimming removed 3 bases from V and 2 bases from J, with 10 bases in between. The germline V gene has CDR1 MDHEN and CDR2 SYDVKM. CDR3 residues: CASSFRDLQETQYF. The CDR3 DNA follows: TGTGCCAGCAGTTTTCGGGACTTGCAAGAGACCCAGTACTTC.

This clonotype was counted only a few times. For the CDR3, the DNA is TGTGCCAGCAGTCCCCAGGGCCTAGACGGAAGCACAGATACGCAGTATTTT. Amino acids: CASSPQGLDGSTDTQYF. The genes are TRBV28 and TRBJ2-3; a weak D match, TRBD1 (5 bases). The V end was cut by 5 bases, the J end by 0 bases, with 18 bases between. This CDR3 has 17 residues. Germline values: CDR1 MDHEN, CDR2 SYDVKM.

This clonotype was seen more than once but under ten times. This rearrangement joins TRBV28 to TRBJ2-2; TRBD1 matches 10 bases. Germline CDR1 MDHEN, CDR2 SYDVKM. V was pared by 6 bases and J by 0 bases, with 4 bases of the junction left unmatched. The CDR3 loop spans 16 amino acids. CDR3 nucleotide sequence: TGTGCCAGCAGCCCGGGACAGGGGTCGAACACCGGGGAGCTGTTTTTT. It is translated as CASSPGQGSNTGELFF.

This clonotype was observed at least ten times. This chain joins TRBV7-2 and TRBJ2-7, with a possible D match to TRBD2 (6 bases). Trimming removed 1 base from V and 13 bases from J, with 14 bases in between. In germline, CDR1 is SGHTA, CDR2 FQGNSA. The CDR3 sequence is 12 residues long. The CDR3 bases are TGTGCCAGCAGCTTAGGGAGGGCTAGCTCATACTTC. This gives the protein CASSLGRASSYF. Variable domain in full (rest from reference TRBV7-2 and TRBJ2-7): GAGVSQSPSNKVTEKGKDVELRCDPISGHTALYWYRQSLGQGLEFLIYFQGNSAPDKSGLPSDRFSAERTGGSVSTLTIQRTQQEDSAVYLCASSLGRASSYFGPGTRLTVT.

This clonotype was counted at least ten times. This chain links TRBV20-1 with TRBJ2-7; 9 bases are shared with TRBD1. This CDR3 is built from 13 residues. The junction had 9 bases not matched to a gene; V was cut back by 6 bases and J by 6 bases. CDR1 and CDR2 from the germline V gene are DFQATT and SNEGSKA (reference sequence). CDR3 loop: CSAPPGTGFEQYF. The CDR3 coding sequence is TGCAGTGCCCCACCCGGGACAGGGTTCGAGCAGTACTTC.